This T cell receptor beta chain was obtained from a study of T cells in Graves' hyperthyroidism and ophthalmopathy. The study, taken as a whole, reports: Most thyroid clonotypes that were expanded above 0.001 also turned up in blood. Stable hyperthyroidism was told apart from ophthalmopathy by a model built on 13 V-J features.

Germline V lookup: CDR1 MNHEY, CDR2 SMNVEV (reference sequence). Trimming took 0 bases from V and 7 from J, leaving 9 bases between them. This CDR3 has 13 amino acids. Researchers defined stable Graves' hyperthyroidism as no ophthalmopathy progression within 18 months. Patients with uncontrolled infections, other autoimmune diseases, pregnancy or lactation were excluded. Amplified regions were TCR beta CDR3 sequences from RNA transcripts. HTBI primers drove first-round RT-PCR of the TCR CDR3. TCRdb used MiXCR to reprocess the multiplex PCR reads, holding one entry per CDR3 protein. The sample comprises roughly 700,000 distinct CDR3 sequences, over 35% of which are singletons, and around 29% rests with the top ten. About this clonotype: What it recognizes is unknown.

The V call is TRBV27, the J call TRBJ1-1; a weak D match, TRBD1 (5 bases). This TCR was sampled from a woman in her thirties or forties with Graves' hyperthyroidism. Sequencing used blood. The CDR3 DNA reads TGTGCCAGCAGTTTATCCTACAGGCATGAAGCTTTCTTT. Its protein is CASSLSYRHEAFF.